This T cell receptor (beta chain) derives from a study of T cell repertoires in cytomegalovirus infection. The wider study: CMV infection together with matching HLA type was indicated by public TCR beta signatures.

TCRdb fed the reads into MiXCR, producing one record per CDR3 protein. The sample yields more than 250,000 distinct CDR3 sequences, around 15% seen once. The table lists this clonotype with many counts. The V and J ends lost 1 base and 4 bases respectively, with 10 bases between them. Germline V lookup: CDR1 SGHTA, CDR2 FQGNSA. The CDR3 is 14 residues long. The sequence derives from a human donor in good health (CMV status not recorded). Some clones in this sample may be carry-over from other donors' samples. The material sequenced was PBMCs. This rearrangement joins TRBV7-2 to TRBJ2-5; D not certain. The CDR3 sequence: CASSLEGPGETQYF. CDR3 DNA sequence: TGTGCCAGCAGCTTAGAGGGCCCAGGAGAGACCCAGTACTTC.